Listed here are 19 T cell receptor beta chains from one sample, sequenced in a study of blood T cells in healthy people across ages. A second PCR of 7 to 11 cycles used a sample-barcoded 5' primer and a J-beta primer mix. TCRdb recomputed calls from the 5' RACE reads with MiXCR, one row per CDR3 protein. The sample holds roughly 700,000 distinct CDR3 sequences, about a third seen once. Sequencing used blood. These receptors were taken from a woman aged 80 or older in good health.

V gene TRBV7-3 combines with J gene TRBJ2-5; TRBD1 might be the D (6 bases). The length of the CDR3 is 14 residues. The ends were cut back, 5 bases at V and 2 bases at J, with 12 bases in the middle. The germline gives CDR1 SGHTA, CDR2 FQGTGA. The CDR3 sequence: CASSEDSLQETQYF. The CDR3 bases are TGTGCCAGCAGCGAGGACAGCCTACAAGAGACCCAGTACTTC.

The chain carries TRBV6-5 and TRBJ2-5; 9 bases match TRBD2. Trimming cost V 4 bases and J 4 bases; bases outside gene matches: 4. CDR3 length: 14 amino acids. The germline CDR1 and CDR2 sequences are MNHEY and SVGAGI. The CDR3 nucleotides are TGTGCCAGCAGTTCAGCGGGGGGTGGAGAGACCCAGTACTTC. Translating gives CASSSAGGGETQYF.

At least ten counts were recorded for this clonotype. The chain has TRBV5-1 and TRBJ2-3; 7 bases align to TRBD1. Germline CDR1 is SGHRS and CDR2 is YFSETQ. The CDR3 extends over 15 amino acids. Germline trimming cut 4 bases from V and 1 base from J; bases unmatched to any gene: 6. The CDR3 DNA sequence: TGCGCCAGCAGCGCCGACAGGGCGCGCACAGATACGCAGTATTTT. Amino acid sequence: CASSADRARTDTQYF.

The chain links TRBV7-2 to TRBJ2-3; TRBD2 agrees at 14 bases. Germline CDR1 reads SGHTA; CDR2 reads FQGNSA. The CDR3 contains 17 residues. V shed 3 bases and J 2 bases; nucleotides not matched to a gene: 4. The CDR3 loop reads CASSFGLAGGLTDTQYF. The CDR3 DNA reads TGTGCCAGCAGCTTTGGACTAGCGGGGGGCCTCACAGATACGCAGTATTTT.

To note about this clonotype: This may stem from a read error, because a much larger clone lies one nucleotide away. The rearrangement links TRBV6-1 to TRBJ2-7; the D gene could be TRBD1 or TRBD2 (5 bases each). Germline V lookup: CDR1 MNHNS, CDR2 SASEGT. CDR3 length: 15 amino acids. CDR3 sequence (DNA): TGTACCAGCAGCATCGGGACCGTAAGCTCCTACGAGCAGTACTTC. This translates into CTSSIGTVSSYEQYF.

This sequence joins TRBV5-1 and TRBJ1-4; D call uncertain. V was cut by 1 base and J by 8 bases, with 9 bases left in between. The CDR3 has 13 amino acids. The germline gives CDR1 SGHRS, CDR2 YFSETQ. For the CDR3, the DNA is TGCGCCAGCAGCTTGCTTATGGGCGAAAAACTGTTTTTT. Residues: CASSLLMGEKLFF. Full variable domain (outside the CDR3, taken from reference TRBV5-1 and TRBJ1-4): KAGVTQTPRYLIKTRGQQVTLSCSPISGHRSVSWYQQTPGQGLQFLFEYFSETQRNKGNFPGRFSGRQFSNSRSEMNVSTLELGDSALYLCASSLLMGEKLFFGSGTQLSVL.

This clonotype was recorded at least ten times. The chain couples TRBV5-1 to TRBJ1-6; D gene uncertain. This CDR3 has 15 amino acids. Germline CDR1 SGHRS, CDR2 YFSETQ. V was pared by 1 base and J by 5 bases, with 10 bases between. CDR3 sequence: CASSLRGQNNSPLHF. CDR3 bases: TGCGCCAGCAGCTTGAGAGGGCAGAATAATTCACCCCTCCACTTT.

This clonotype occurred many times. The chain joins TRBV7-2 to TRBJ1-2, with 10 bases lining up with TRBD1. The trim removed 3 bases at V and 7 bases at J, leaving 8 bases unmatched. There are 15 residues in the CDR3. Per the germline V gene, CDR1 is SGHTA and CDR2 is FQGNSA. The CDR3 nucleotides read TGTGCCAGCAGCTTTACAGGGACAGGGGCAGGTGGCTACACCTTC. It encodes CASSFTGTGAGGYTF. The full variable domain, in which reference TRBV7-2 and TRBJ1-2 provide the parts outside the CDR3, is GAGVSQSPSNKVTEKGKDVELRCDPISGHTALYWYRQSLGQGLEFLIYFQGNSAPDKSGLPSDRFSAERTGGSVSTLTIQRTQQEDSAVYLCASSFTGTGAGGYTFGSGTRLTVV.

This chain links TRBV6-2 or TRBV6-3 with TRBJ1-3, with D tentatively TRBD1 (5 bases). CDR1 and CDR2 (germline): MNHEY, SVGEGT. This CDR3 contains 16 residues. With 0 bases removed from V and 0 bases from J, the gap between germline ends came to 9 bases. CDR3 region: CASSYSGHYSGNTIYF. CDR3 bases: TGTGCCAGCAGTTACTCCGGACACTACTCTGGAAACACCATATATTTT.

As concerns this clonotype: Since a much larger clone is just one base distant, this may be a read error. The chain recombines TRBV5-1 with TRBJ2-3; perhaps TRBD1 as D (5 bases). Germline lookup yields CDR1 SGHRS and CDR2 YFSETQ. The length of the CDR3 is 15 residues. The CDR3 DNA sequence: TGCGCCAGCAGCTTCCAGGGATCAAAGGCAGATGCGCAGTATTTT. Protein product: CASSFQGSKADAQYF.

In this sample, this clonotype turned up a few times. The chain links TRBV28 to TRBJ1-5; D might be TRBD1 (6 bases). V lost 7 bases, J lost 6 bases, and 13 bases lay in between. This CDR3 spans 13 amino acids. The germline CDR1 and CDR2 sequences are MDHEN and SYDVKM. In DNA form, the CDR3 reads TGTGCCAGCACATGGGGGGCTTTTCAGCCCCAGCATTTT. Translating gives CASTWGAFQPQHF.

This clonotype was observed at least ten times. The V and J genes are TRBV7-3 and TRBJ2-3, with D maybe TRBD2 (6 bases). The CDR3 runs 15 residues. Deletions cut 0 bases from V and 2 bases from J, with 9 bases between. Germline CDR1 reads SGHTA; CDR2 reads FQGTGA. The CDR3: CASSLTGLYTDTQYF. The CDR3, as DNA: TGTGCCAGCAGCTTAACGGGACTGTACACAGATACGCAGTATTTT.

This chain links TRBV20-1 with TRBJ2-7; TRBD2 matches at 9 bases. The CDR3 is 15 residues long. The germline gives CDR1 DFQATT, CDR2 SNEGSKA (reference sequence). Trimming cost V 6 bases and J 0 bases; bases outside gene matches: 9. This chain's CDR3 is CSAPGLAGPSYEQYF. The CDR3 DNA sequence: TGCAGTGCACCAGGTCTAGCGGGGCCCTCCTACGAGCAGTACTTC.

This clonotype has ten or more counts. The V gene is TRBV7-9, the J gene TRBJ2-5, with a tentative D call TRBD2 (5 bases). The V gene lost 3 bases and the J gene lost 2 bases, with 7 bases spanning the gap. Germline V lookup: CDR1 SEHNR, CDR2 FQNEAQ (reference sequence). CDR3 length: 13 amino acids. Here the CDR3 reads CASSFEGQETQYF. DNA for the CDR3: TGTGCCAGCAGCTTCGAGGGACAAGAGACCCAGTACTTC.

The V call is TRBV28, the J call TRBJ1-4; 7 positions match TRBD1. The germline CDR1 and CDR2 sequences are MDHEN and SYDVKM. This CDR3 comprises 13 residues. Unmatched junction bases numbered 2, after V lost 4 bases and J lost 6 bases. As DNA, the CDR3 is TGTGCCAGCAGTTCTGGACAGGATGAAAAACTGTTTTTT. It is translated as CASSSGQDEKLFF. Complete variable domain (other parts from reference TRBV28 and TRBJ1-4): DVKVTQSSRYLVKRTGEKVFLECVQDMDHENMFWYRQDPGLGLRLIYFSYDVKMKEKGDIPEGYSVSREKKERFSLILESASTNQTSMYLCASSSGQDEKLFFGSGTQLSVL.

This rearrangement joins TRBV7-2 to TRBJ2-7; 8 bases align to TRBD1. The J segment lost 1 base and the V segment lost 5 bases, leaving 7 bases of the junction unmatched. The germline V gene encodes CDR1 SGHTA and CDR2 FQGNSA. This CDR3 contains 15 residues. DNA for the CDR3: TGTGCCAGCAGCCCAACGGGACAGGTGTCCTACGAGCAGTACTTC. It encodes CASSPTGQVSYEQYF.

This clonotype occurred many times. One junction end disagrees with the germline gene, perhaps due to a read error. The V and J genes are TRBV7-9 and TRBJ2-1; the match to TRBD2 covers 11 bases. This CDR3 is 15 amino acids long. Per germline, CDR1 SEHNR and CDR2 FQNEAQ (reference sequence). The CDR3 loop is CASSLVAGGPNEQFF. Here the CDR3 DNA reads TGCGCCAGCAGCTTGGTAGCGGGGGGGCCTAATGAGCAGTTCTTC.

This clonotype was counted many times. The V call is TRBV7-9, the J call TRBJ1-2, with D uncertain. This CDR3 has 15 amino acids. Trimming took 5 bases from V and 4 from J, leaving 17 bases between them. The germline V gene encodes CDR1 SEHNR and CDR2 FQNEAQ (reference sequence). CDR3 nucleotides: TGTGCCAGCAGCCCGAGTTTTGTGGGTGGCTATGGCTACACCTTC. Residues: CASSPSFVGGYGYTF.

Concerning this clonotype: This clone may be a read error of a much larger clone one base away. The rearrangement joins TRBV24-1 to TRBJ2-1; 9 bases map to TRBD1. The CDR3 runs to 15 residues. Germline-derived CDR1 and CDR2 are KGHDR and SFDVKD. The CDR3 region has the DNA TGTGCCACCAGTGACCCGGGACAGGGCCACAATGGGCAGTTCTTC. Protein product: CATSDPGQGHNGQFF.